What follows are 12 T cell receptor beta chains derived from one specimen sequenced in a study of T cell clonality in common variable immunodeficiency. Some clones are missing from TCRdb's copy, which holds only in-frame ones; the method was immunoSEQ multiplex PCR. Altogether under 40,000 clones were found in the sample, and no singletons occur. Source material: peripheral blood mononuclear cells. These receptors were collected from a person aged 18 to 75 in good health.

This clone was counted ten times or more. Read sequence stops 3 residues before the CDR3 end, and the germline J gene provides the missing end. This rearrangement joins TRBV6-1 to TRBJ2-1; 9 positions match TRBD2. Germline CDR1 and CDR2: MNHNS and SASEGT. V shed 0 bases and J 4 bases; nucleotides not matched to a gene: 1. The CDR3 contains 15 residues. The CDR3 loop is CASSEALAGYNEQFF. Partial CDR3 DNA: TGTGCCAGCAGTGAAGCACTAGCGGGTTACAATGAG.

For this clone: Read sequence stops 3 residues before the CDR3 end, and the germline J gene provides the missing end. V usage is TRBV19 and J usage is TRBJ2-4, with 15 bases identical to TRBD2. The CDR3 extends over 17 amino acids. V shed 10 bases, J shed 5 bases, and the junction held 12 bases outside the gene matches. Germline lookup yields CDR1 LNHDA and CDR2 SQIVND (reference sequence). The CDR3 sequence: CANGTSGRFRDQNIQYF. The sequenced part of the CDR3 DNA is TGTGCCAATGGGACTAGCGGGAGGTTTCGGGACCAAAACATT.

This clone was recorded at least ten times. The part of the CDR3 DNA that was read is TGTGCCAGCAGCCATTCGAGTAGCGGGAGTACCGGGGAG. Translation gives CASSHSSSGSTGE. The full-length CDR3 reads as CASSHSSSGSTGELFF. V is TRBV7-6 and J is TRBJ2-2; 9 nucleotides align to TRBD2. From the germline J gene comes the end of the CDR3, since the read stops 3 residues before it. Germline V CDR1 and CDR2: SGHVS, FNYEAQ. CDR3 length equals 16 residues. The V gene end was trimmed by 5 bases and the J gene end by 5 bases; junction bases not matched to a gene: 9.

This clone was observed at least ten times. The DNA ends 3 residues before the CDR3 does, and the rest of the CDR3 is filled in from the germline J gene. The chain couples TRBV6-4 to TRBJ2-7, with 7 bases matching TRBD2. CDR1 and CDR2 (germline): MRHNA, SNTAGT. This CDR3 contains 17 residues. V dropped 2 bases and J dropped 6; count of bases not matched to a gene: 16. CDR3 DNA (partial): TGTGCCAGCAGTGACCATTCGCGGGAGTCTTTGGTTCGCGAG. It translates to CASSDHSRESLVRE. The full-length CDR3 reads as CASSDHSRESLVREQYF.

In its sample, this clone was seen many times. With the read ending 3 residues before the CDR3 end, the germline J gene is used to fill in that end. The chain combines TRBV6-2 or TRBV6-3 with TRBJ2-3, with D perhaps matching TRBD1 (7 bases). Germline CDR1 MNHEY, CDR2 SVGEGT. The length of the CDR3 is 14 residues. Trimming left V 6 bases short and J 0 bases short, with 10 bases between. The CDR3 bases that were read are TGTGCCAGCAGGCGGGACAGAAGCACAGATACG. Amino acid sequence: CASRRDRSTDT. The whole CDR3 region reads CASRRDRSTDTQYF.

This clone was found many times. Coverage ceases 3 residues before the CDR3 finishes, and the germline J gene fills in the end. V is TRBV14 and J is TRBJ1-2; perhaps TRBD1 as D (6 bases). The CDR3 consists of 13 residues. V was cut by 3 bases and J by 2 bases, with 7 bases left in between. Germline V CDR1 and CDR2: SGHDN, FVKESK. The CDR3 is CASSHTGNYGYTF. The sequenced part of the CDR3 DNA is TGTGCCAGCAGCCATACAGGGAACTATGGC.

Ten or more counts support this clone. The CDR3 end is not reached by the read, which stops 3 residues before it; the germline J gene fills it in. The chain couples TRBV19 to TRBJ2-7; D perhaps matches TRBD2 (6 bases). Germline loops: CDR1 LNHDA, CDR2 SQIVND (reference sequence). The CDR3 spans 15 residues. V lost 0 bases, J lost 0 bases, and 9 bases lay in between. CDR3 bases read: TGTGCCAGTAGTATAGAACCGACTAGCTCCTACGAG. Its protein is CASSIEPTSSYE. The full CDR3 is CASSIEPTSSYEQYF.

This clone was recorded many times. The CDR3 end falls 3 residues outside the read, so it is completed with the germline J gene. This chain uses TRBV20-1 with TRBJ2-3; 11 bases fit TRBD2. CDR3 size: 17 residues. V was clipped by 1 base and J by 0 bases; unmatched bases: 6. Germline CDR1 and CDR2: DFQATT and SNEGSKA (reference sequence). The CDR3 sequence is CSARVRGLAASTDTQYF. The CDR3 bases that were read are TGCAGTGCTAGAGTACGGGGACTAGCGGCAAGCACAGATACG.

This clone occurred many times. The observed sequence ends 3 residues before the CDR3 terminus, with the missing tail filled in from the germline J gene. This chain links TRBV7-6 with TRBJ2-7, with 12 bases aligning to TRBD2. V shed 2 bases and J 3 bases; nucleotides not matched to a gene: 2. Germline values: CDR1 SGHVS, CDR2 FNYEAQ. The length of the CDR3 is 15 residues. CDR3 DNA (partial): TGTGCCAGCAGCTTACGGACTAGCGGGGACTACGAG. Protein product: CASSLRTSGDYE. The whole CDR3 protein is CASSLRTSGDYEQYF.

This clone was seen a handful of times. With the read ending 3 residues before the CDR3 end, the germline J gene is used to fill in that end. This chain links TRBV11-2 with TRBJ1-6; 7 nucleotides agree with TRBD1. CDR1 SGHAT and CDR2 FQNNGV come from the germline V gene. The CDR3 totals 15 residues. Losses at the gene ends were 5 bases for V and 5 bases for J; bases not matched to a gene: 6. The CDR3 loop is CASSKGGQNNSPLHF. Incomplete CDR3 DNA: TGTGCCAGCAGCAAAGGGGGACAGAATAATTCACCC.

This clone was seen many times. Incomplete CDR3 DNA: TGTGCCAGCAGCTACCGGGACAGACACAATGAG. As protein: CASSYRDRHNE. The entire CDR3 reads CASSYRDRHNEQFF. The rearrangement joins TRBV11-3 to TRBJ2-1, with 7 bases lining up with TRBD1. The sequenced fragment ends 3 residues before the CDR3 boundary, so the rest is inferred from the germline J gene. CDR1 and CDR2 (germline): SGHNT, YENEEA. V trimming: 4 bases; J trimming: 5 bases; junction bases outside the gene matches: 5. The CDR3 covers 14 residues.

This clone was recorded at least ten times. The CDR3 is cut off 3 residues early in the read; its end comes from the germline J gene. This rearrangement joins TRBV20-1 to TRBJ2-2; 7 nucleotides line up with TRBD2. Germline V lookup: CDR1 DFQATT, CDR2 SNEGSKA (reference sequence). With V trimmed by 5 bases and J by 6 bases, 6 bases remained unmatched. This CDR3 has 13 residues. The CDR3 DNA, read in part, is TGCAGTGCTGAACGCACTAGCGCCGGGGAG. It yields the protein CSAERTSAGE. The whole CDR3 is CSAERTSAGELFF.